The sequence of this T cell receptor beta chain was determined in a study of blood T cell repertoires in COVID-19. The overall study: PBMCs, B-cell-depleted T cells, or T cells provided the cDNA or gDNA that made up the material.

Method: immunoSEQ multiplex PCR; TCRdb's copy keeps in-frame clones and lacks some. The table lists about 280,000 clones, around 90% of them singletons, with 1.5% to 2% in the top ten. V was clipped by 4 bases and J by 0 bases, with 9 bases between them. CDR1 is SNHLY and CDR2 is FYNNEI in the germline V gene. The CDR3 totals 14 residues. A note on this clone: Additional DNA sequences in this sample encode the identical CDR3.

This receptor was obtained from a woman between 18 and 29 years old with acute COVID-19. Sequencing used PBMCs or T cells enriched from blood (not recorded which). This chain links TRBV2 with TRBJ1-1, with D possibly being TRBD1 (6 bases). CDR3 sequence reads: CASSAQGMNTEAFF. The CDR3 coding sequence is TGTGCCAGCAGTGCCCAGGGGATGAACACTGAAGCTTTCTTT.